A selection of T cell receptor beta chains follows, all from one sample in a study of beta chain features in type 1 diabetes. Libraries were prepared by immunoSEQ multiplex PCR; TCRdb keeps only in-frame clonotypes and omits some of them. The table shows some 900,000 clones, with under 20% occurring only once. Sample: naive CD4+ T cells from blood. The receptors originated from a woman in her late teens or twenties in good health. Both conserved end residues are part of each CDR3. Fields, in order: clone size, D gene, J gene, V gene, CDR3 protein, CDR3 DNA. A D gene is named only where the DNA matches it firmly. Expanded clones get a size class; other rows say once, few or many, or leave the size out.

. . TRBJ1-4 TRBV4-2 CASSQDWGKKEKLFF TGTGCCAGCAGCCAAGATTGGGGGAAAAAAGAAAAACTGTTTTTT
few . TRBJ2-5 TRBV6-6 CASSSIKETQYF TGTGCCAGCAGTTCCATTAAAGAGACCCAGTACTTC
few . TRBJ1-2 TRBV20-1 CSAGGLGYTF TGCAGTGCTGGGGGTTTAGGCTACACCTTC
. . TRBJ2-7 TRBV6-1 CASSEALSPRYEQYF TGTGCCAGCAGTGAAGCCCTATCACCCCGCTACGAGCAGTACTTC
few . TRBJ2-5 TRBV7-6 CASSPRAHQETQYF TGTGCCAGCAGCCCGCGGGCCCACCAAGAGACCCAGTACTTC
. . TRBJ2-5 TRBV5-1 CASSLGRETQYF TGCGCCAGCAGCTTGGGTCGGGAGACCCAGTACTTC
few TRBD2 TRBJ2-1 TRBV5-1 CASSLTPGTSGRAPNEQFF TGCGCCAGCAGCTTGACCCCCGGGACTAGCGGGAGGGCCCCCAATGAGCAGTTCTTC
few TRBD1 TRBJ2-7 TRBV27 CASSLSAGTEANEQYF TGTGCCAGCAGTTTATCGGCTGGGACAGAGGCCAACGAGCAGTACTTC
few . TRBJ1-2 TRBV28 CASSLTRVGDYGYTF TGTGCCAGCAGTTTAACACGGGTCGGGGACTATGGCTACACCTTC
few . TRBJ2-1 TRBV25-1 CASTGAGYNEQFF TGTGCCAGCACTGGTGCCGGTTACAATGAGCAGTTCTTC
few . TRBJ2-3 TRBV7-9 CASSFSGSSTDTQYF TGTGCCAGCAGCTTCTCAGGGTCTAGCACAGATACGCAGTATTTT
few . TRBJ2-3 TRBV29-1 CSVDLQGTDTQYF TGCAGCGTTGATCTCCAGGGCACAGATACGCAGTATTTT
. TRBD2 TRBJ2-1 TRBV7-2 CASSLGLRLAGNNEQFF TGTGCCAGCAGCTTAGGTTTGAGGCTAGCGGGAAACAATGAGCAGTTCTTC
. . TRBJ2-5 TRBV11-2 CASSFSGSGQETQYF TGTGCCAGCAGCTTTTCTGGGAGCGGCCAAGAGACCCAGTACTTC
. TRBD2 TRBJ2-3 TRBV10-3 CAIGGGGLSTDTQYF TGTGCCATCGGAGGCGGGGGGCTAAGCACAGATACGCAGTATTTT
. . TRBJ1-1 TRBV7-9 CASSLVPVNTEAFF TGTGCCAGCAGCTTAGTGCCGGTGAACACTGAAGCTTTCTTT
. . TRBJ1-2 TRBV6-5 CASSYGEGGNYGYTF TGTGCCAGCAGTTACGGGGAGGGGGGTAACTATGGCTACACCTTC